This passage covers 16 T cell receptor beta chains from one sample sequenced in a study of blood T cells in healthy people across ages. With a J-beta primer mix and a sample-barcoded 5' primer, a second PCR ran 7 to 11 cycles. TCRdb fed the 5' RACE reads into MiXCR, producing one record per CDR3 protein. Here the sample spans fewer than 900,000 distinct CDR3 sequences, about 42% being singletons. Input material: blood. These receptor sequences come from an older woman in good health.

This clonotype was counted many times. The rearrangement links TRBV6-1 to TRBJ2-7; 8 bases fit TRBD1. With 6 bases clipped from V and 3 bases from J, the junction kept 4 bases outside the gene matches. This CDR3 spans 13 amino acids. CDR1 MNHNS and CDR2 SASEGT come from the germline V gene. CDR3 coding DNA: TGTGCCAGCAGGGGAACAGGGGGCTACGAGCAGTACTTC. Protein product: CASRGTGGYEQYF.

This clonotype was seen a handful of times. The CDR3 here is CASSLAQGRYNEQFF. CDR3 DNA: TGTGCCAGCAGTTTAGCCCAGGGGAGGTACAATGAGCAGTTCTTC. The chain couples TRBV28 to TRBJ2-1; D could derive from TRBD1 or TRBD2 (6 bases each). Germline V gene data show CDR1 as MDHEN and CDR2 as SYDVKM. V shed 2 bases and J shed 4 bases, with 12 bases lying between them. This CDR3 contains 15 residues.

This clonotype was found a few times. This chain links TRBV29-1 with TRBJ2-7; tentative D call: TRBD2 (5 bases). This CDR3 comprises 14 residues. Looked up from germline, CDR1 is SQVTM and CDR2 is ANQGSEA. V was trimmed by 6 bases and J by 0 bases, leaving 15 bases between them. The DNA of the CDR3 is TGCAGCGTCGCCGGGCGAGCGGACTCCTACGAGCAGTACTTC. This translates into CSVAGRADSYEQYF.

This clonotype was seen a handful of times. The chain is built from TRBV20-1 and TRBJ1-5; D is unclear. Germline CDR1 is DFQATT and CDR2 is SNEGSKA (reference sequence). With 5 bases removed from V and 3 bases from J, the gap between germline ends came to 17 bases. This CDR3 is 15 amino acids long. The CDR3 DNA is TGCAGTGCTGGACCGGACGGAGCTTACAATCAGCCCCAGCATTTT. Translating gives CSAGPDGAYNQPQHF.

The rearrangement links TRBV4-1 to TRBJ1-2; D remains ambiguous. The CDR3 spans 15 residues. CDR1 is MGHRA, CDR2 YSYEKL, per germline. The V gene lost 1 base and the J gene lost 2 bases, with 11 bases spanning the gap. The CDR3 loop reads CASSQGAEGNYGYTF. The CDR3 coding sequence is TGCGCCAGCAGCCAAGGGGCCGAGGGAAACTATGGCTACACCTTC.

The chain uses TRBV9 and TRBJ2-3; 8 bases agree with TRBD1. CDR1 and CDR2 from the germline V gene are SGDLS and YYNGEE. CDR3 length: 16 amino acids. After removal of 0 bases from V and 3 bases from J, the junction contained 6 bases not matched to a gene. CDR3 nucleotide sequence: TGTGCCAGCAGCGTAGGCACAGGGGGAGCTACAGATACGCAGTATTTT. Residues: CASSVGTGGATDTQYF. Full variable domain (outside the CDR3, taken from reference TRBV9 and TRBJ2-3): DSGVTQTPKHLITATGQRVTLRCSPRSGDLSVYWYQQSLDQGLQFLIQYYNGEERAKGNILERFSAQQFPDLHSELNLSSLELGDSALYFCASSVGTGGATDTQYFGPGTRLTVL.

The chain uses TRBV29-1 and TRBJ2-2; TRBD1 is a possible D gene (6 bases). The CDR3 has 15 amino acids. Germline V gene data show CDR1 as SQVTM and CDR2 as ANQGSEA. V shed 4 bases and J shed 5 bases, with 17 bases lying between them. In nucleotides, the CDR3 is TGCAGCGTTGGGTTTGGGGGCAGAGGGACCGGGGAGCTGTTTTTT. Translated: CSVGFGGRGTGELFF.

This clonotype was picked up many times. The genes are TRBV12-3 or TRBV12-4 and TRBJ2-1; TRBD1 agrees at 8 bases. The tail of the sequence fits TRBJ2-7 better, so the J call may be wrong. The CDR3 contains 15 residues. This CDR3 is CASSSGQGSYNEQYF. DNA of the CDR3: TGTGCCAGCAGTAGCGGACAGGGCTCCTACAATGAGCAGTACTTC.

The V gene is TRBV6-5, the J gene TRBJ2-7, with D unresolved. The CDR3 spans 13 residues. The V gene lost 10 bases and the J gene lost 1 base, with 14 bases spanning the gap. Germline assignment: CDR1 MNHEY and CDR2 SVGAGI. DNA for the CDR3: TGTGCCACCTCGATGGGCCCATCCTACGAGCAGTACTTC. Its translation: CATSMGPSYEQYF.

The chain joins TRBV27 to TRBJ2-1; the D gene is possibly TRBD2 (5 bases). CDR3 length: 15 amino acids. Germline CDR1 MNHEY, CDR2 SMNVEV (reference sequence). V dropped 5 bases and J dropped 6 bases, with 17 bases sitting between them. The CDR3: CASSPSDGVGNEQFF. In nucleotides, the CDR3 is TGTGCCAGCAGTCCCTCGGACGGGGTGGGCAATGAGCAGTTCTTC.

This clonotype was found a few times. DNA of the CDR3: TGCACCGCGGACGCGGGGGGTCAATACAATGAGCAGTTCTTC. Protein sequence: CTADAGGQYNEQFF. The chain recombines TRBV29-1 with TRBJ2-1; 8 bases fit TRBD2. The germline CDR1 and CDR2 sequences are SQVTM and ANQGSEA. This CDR3 comprises 14 residues.

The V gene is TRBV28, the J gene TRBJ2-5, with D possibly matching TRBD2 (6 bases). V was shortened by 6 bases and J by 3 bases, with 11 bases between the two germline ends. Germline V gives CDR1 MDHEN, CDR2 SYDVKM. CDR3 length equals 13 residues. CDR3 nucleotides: TGTGCCAGCAGAGGTAGCGGAGAAGAGACCCAGTACTTC. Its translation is CASRGSGEETQYF.

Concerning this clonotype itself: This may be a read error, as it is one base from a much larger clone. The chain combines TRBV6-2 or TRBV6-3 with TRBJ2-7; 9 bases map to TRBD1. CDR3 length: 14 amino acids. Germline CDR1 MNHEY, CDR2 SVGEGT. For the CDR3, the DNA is TGTACCAGCAGATTCCAGGGACAGGGATCCGAGCAGTACTTC. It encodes CTSRFQGQGSEQYF.

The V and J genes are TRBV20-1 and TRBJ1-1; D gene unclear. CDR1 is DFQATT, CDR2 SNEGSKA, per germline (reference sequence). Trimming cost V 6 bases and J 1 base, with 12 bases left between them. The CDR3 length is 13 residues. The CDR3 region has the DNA TGCAGTGCCCACCGGAGTAAGAACACTGAAGCTTTCTTT. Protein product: CSAHRSKNTEAFF.

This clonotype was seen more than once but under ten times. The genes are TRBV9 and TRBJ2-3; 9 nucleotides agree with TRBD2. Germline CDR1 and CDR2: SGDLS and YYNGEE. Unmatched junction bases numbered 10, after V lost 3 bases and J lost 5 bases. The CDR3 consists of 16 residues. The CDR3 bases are TGTGCCAGCAGCGCCAGGGCGGGGGGGCCCGGAGATACGCAGTATTTT. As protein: CASSARAGGPGDTQYF.

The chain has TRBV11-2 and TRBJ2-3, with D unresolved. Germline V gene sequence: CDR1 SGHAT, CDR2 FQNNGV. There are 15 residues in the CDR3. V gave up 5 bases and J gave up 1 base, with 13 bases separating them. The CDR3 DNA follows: TGTGCCAGCAGCCCGGGTCCTGCGCGCACAGATACGCAGTATTTT. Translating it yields CASSPGPARTDTQYF.